A selection of T cell receptor beta chains follows, all from one sample in a study of control samples from healthy donors and cancer patients. Method: immunoSEQ multiplex PCR; TCRdb's copy keeps in-frame clones and lacks some. This table holds approximately 150,000 clones, about nine tenths found once. Sample: blood. Receptor source: a man aged 30 to 45 in good health. The CDR3 runs from the conserved cysteine through the conserved F or W. D genes are given only for firm matches. Clone sizes are given selectively: once, few, many, or a class where the clone is expanded.

TRBD2	.	TRBV6-6	TRBJ2-5	TGTGCCAGCAGTTACTCGGGGGGGGACCAAGAGACCCAGTACTTC	CASSYSGGDQETQYF
.	few	TRBV7-9	TRBJ1-1	TGTGCCAGCAGCTTAGCGGGCAGGGGAGACACTGAAGCTTTCTTT	CASSLAGRGDTEAFF
.	.	TRBV10-3	TRBJ1-3	TGTGCCATCAGCAGGGATATCGGAAACACCATATATTTT	CAISRDIGNTIYF
.	.	TRBV6-6	TRBJ2-1	TGTGCCAGCAGTGACAATGAGCAGTTCTTC	CASSDNEQFF
TRBD1	.	TRBV2	TRBJ2-5	TGTGCCAGCAAGCCGGGACAGTCTCAAGAGACCCAGTACTTC	CASKPGQSQETQYF
.	.	TRBV6-5	TRBJ2-7	TGTGCCACCAATTGGATCTACGAGCAGTACTTC	CATNWIYEQYF
TRBD2	once	TRBV9	TRBJ2-1	TGTGCCAGCAGCGTAGGGACTAGCGCCAATGAGCAGTTCTTC	CASSVGTSANEQFF
.	.	TRBV28	TRBJ2-7	TGTGCCAGCGTCATCTCGGCCGGGGGCCGCTCCTACGAGCAGTACTTC	CASVISAGGRSYEQYF
TRBD1	.	TRBV7-3	TRBJ1-2	TGTGCCAGCAGCCCCGGTCCCCGGACAGGGGAAGTTATCACCTTC	CASSPGPRTGEVITF
TRBD1	once	TRBV7-2	TRBJ1-3	TGTGCCAGCAGCTCGGCAGGGGGTGGAAACACCATATATTTT	CASSSAGGGNTIYF
TRBD1	once	TRBV7-9	TRBJ1-1	TGTGCCAGCAGCTTTAGCTCAGGGGGCGTTGGTACTGAAGCTTTCTTT	CASSFSSGGVGTEAFF
TRBD1	once	TRBV30	TRBJ1-2	TGTGCCTGGAGTAGGGGTATTGGACAGGATGGCTACACCTTC	CAWSRGIGQDGYTF
.	.	TRBV27	TRBJ1-1	TGTGCCAGCAGTAGGGGGATACTCGACACTGAAGCTTTCTTT	CASSRGILDTEAFF
.	.	TRBV5-4	TRBJ2-7	TGTGCCAGCAGCTTGCGAGGTGGCGGCTCCTACGAGCAGTACTTC	CASSLRGGGSYEQYF
.	.	TRBV5-6	TRBJ1-2	TGTGCCAGCAGCTTGGGACGGGTCTTCAACTATGGCTACACCTTC	CASSLGRVFNYGYTF
TRBD1	.	TRBV28	TRBJ2-7	TGTGCCAGCAGCCAAAATACCGGGACAGGGGCCGGAGAGCAGTACTTC	CASSQNTGTGAGEQYF
.	.	TRBV6-6	TRBJ1-1	TGTGCCAGCAGTTTGCGGCAAATGAACACTGAAGCTTTCTTT	CASSLRQMNTEAFF
.	once	TRBV19	TRBJ2-7	TGTGCCAGTACGGGAACGGCCTACGAGCAGTACTTC	CASTGTAYEQYF
.	.	TRBV30	TRBJ1-1	TGTGCCTGGAGTGTAGCCGCTGAAGCTTTCTTT	CAWSVAAEAFF
TRBD1	.	TRBV6-5	TRBJ2-1	TGTGCCAGCAGACCAGGACAGGGGCGGATTGAGCAGTTCTTC	CASRPGQGRIEQFF
TRBD1	once	TRBV5-1	TRBJ1-4	TGCGCCAGCAGCTTGTCGGGCAGGGGGCCGACAAGGGGGGAGTTCGGACTGTTTTTT	CASSLSGRGPTRGEFGLFF
TRBD1	.	TRBV7-9	TRBJ1-3	TGTGCCAGCAGCGCCTCCAGGGGGCTGGGTGGAAACACCATATATTTT	CASSASRGLGGNTIYF
.	.	TRBV6-5	TRBJ1-1	TGTGCCAGCAGCTGGGGGGTATTGAACACTGAAGCTTTCTTT	CASSWGVLNTEAFF
TRBD1	once	TRBV9	TRBJ1-3	TGTGCCAGCAGCGATAGGGAGGGGGCAGCTGGAAACACCATATATTTT	CASSDREGAAGNTIYF
TRBD2	.	TRBV9	TRBJ2-2	TGTGCCAGCAGCGTAGCTCCGGGACTAGCGGGGGGGCGCGGGGAGCTGTTTTTT	CASSVAPGLAGGRGELFF
.	.	TRBV30	TRBJ1-2	TGTGCCTGGACCTGGCCGGGGGCAAACTATGGCTACACCTTC	CAWTWPGANYGYTF
.	.	TRBV12-3/TRBV12-4	TRBJ2-1	TGTGCCAGCAGTTTGTCCTACAATGAGCAGTTCTTC	CASSLSYNEQFF
.	.	TRBV30	TRBJ1-2	TGTGCCTGGAGTCCCCAGGGACTCCGACATGGCTACACCTTC	CAWSPQGLRHGYTF
.	few	TRBV28	TRBJ2-7	TGTGCCACCACCGGGAACTTCTACGAGCAGTACTTC	CATTGNFYEQYF
.	.	TRBV18	TRBJ1-1	TGTGCCAGCTCACGCGGGCAGAGTGAAGCTTTCTTT	CASSRGQSEAFF
.	.	TRBV5-1	TRBJ2-3	TGCGCCAGCAGCTTGGCGGCGCGAGATACGCAGTATTTT	CASSLAARDTQYF
TRBD1	.	TRBV6-5	TRBJ1-6	TGTGCCAGCAGTTACCAACAGGGGCTGGGGAATTCACCCCTCCACTTT	CASSYQQGLGNSPLHF
.	.	TRBV7-2	TRBJ1-5	TGTGCCTCGGGGTATAGCAATCAGCCCCAGCATTTT	CASGYSNQPQHF
.	.	TRBV27	TRBJ1-2	TGTGCCAGCAGTTTATCGCTGGGGGACTATGGCTACACCTTC	CASSLSLGDYGYTF
.	.	TRBV6-6	TRBJ2-7	TGTGCCAGCAGTTTAACACAAGCCTACGAGCAGTACTTC	CASSLTQAYEQYF
.	.	TRBV4-2	TRBJ2-7	TGTGCCAGCAGCCAAAGGACGGGGCAGTACTACGAGCAGTACTTC	CASSQRTGQYYEQYF
.	.	TRBV25-1	TRBJ1-5	TGTGCCAGCACGGGGGCAGCTAGCAATCAGCCCCAGCATTTT	CASTGAASNQPQHF
TRBD1	.	TRBV6-2/TRBV6-3	TRBJ1-1	TGTGCCAGCAGTTTTACCCCGATTCAGGGGGCGGTGAACACTGAAGCTTTCTTT	CASSFTPIQGAVNTEAFF
.	.	TRBV30	TRBJ2-7	TGTGCCTGGAGTACGAGACCACCCTCCGAGCAGTACTTC	CAWSTRPPSEQYF
.	.	TRBV19	TRBJ2-7	TGTGCCAGTAGTTCCTTCCAGACGTACGAGCAGTACTTC	CASSSFQTYEQYF
.	.	TRBV20-1	TRBJ1-2	TGCAGTGCTAGTAAACCGAAAGGGGGAGGCTATGGCTACACCTTC	CSASKPKGGGYGYTF
.	.	TRBV11-2	TRBJ2-2	TGTGCCAGCAGCTTAGTGACCGGGGGTTTATCCACCGGGGAGCTGTTTTTT	CASSLVTGGLSTGELFF
TRBD1	.	TRBV24-1	TRBJ2-7	TGTGCCACCAGTGATCTGCAGACAGGGAACGAGCAGTACTTC	CATSDLQTGNEQYF
.	.	TRBV9	TRBJ2-3	TGTGCCAGCAGCGTACCAACAGGGCTCACAGATACGCAGTATTTT	CASSVPTGLTDTQYF
TRBD1	.	TRBV7-9	TRBJ2-4	TGTGCCAGCAGCTTAAAGACAGGGGTGGCCAAAAACATTCAGTACTTC	CASSLKTGVAKNIQYF
.	.	TRBV6-6	TRBJ1-2	TGTGCCAGCAGTACTGTAGCCCGGACAGTTAACTATGGCTACACCTTC	CASSTVARTVNYGYTF
.	.	TRBV4-1	TRBJ2-1	TGCGCCAGCAGCCAAGGGCCCCTTGGAAAGTTCTTC	CASSQGPLGKFF
TRBD1	once	TRBV7-9	TRBJ1-4	TGTGCCAGCAGCCCAGACAGGGTTGAGGAAAAACTGTTTTTT	CASSPDRVEEKLFF
.	.	TRBV7-2	TRBJ2-7	TGTGCCAGCAGCTTAAGGGTTCTAGGGGGCTACGAGCAGTACTTC	CASSLRVLGGYEQYF
TRBD1	.	TRBV2	TRBJ1-1	TGTGCCAGCAGCGCGGGACAGCATGACGACACTGAAGCTTTCTTT	CASSAGQHDDTEAFF
TRBD1	.	TRBV14	TRBJ1-6	TGTGCCAGCAGCCAACGACAGGGCTTGGGCTCCTATAATTCACCCCTCCACTTT	CASSQRQGLGSYNSPLHF